This is a list of T cell receptor beta chains from one sample in a study of OX40 agonist ivuxolimab in advanced cancers. Assay: immunoSEQ multiplex PCR; the TCRdb copy retains only in-frame clones and omits some. This table has 73,000 or so clones, 80% to 90% appearing once. The sequencing used CD4+ or CD8+ T cells sorted from blood, collected in a trial of the OX40 agonist ivuxolimab. Source of these receptors: an adult with an advanced solid tumor such as melanoma, head and neck, liver or kidney cancer. Both conserved end residues are part of each CDR3. The order of the fields is V gene, clone size, D gene, J gene, CDR3 DNA, CDR3 protein. A D gene is named only where the DNA matches it firmly. Size tells how often a clone was seen (once, few, many) or the class of an expanded clone, and some rows leave it out.

v_gene: TRBV7-2
abundance: NA
d_gene: NA
j_gene: TRBJ1-5
CDR3nt: TGTGCCAGCAGCTTTTACGGTGCTAGCAATCAGCCCCAGCATTTT
CDR3aa: CASSFYGASNQPQHF

v_gene: TRBV10-3
abundance: NA
d_gene: TRBD2
j_gene: TRBJ2-7
CDR3nt: TGTGCCATCGGTAACACCGGGACTATCTACGAGCAGTACTTC
CDR3aa: CAIGNTGTIYEQYF

v_gene: TRBV6-5
abundance: NA
d_gene: NA
j_gene: TRBJ1-5
CDR3nt: TGTGCCAGCAGTCTCCTAGGGGGGGGCAATCAGCCCCGGCATTTT
CDR3aa: CASSLLGGGNQPRHF

v_gene: TRBV19
abundance: NA
d_gene: NA
j_gene: TRBJ1-2
CDR3nt: TGTGCCACCCGGAGGGGCCAGGGAGCCTATGGCTACACCTTC
CDR3aa: CATRRGQGAYGYTF

v_gene: TRBV6-1
abundance: NA
d_gene: NA
j_gene: TRBJ1-5
CDR3nt: TGTGCCAGCACTTTCCCCGGGACGGAGTATCATTTT
CDR3aa: CASTFPGTEYHF

v_gene: TRBV5-1
abundance: NA
d_gene: TRBD2
j_gene: TRBJ2-1
CDR3nt: TGCGCCAGCAGCTTGGCCAAGCGGGAGGGTAATGAGCAGTTCTTC
CDR3aa: CASSLAKREGNEQFF

v_gene: TRBV7-6
abundance: once
d_gene: NA
j_gene: TRBJ2-2
CDR3nt: TGTGCCAGCAGTCAAGGGCTAGTGGACACCGGGGAGCTGTTTTTT
CDR3aa: CASSQGLVDTGELFF

v_gene: TRBV7-8
abundance: NA
d_gene: NA
j_gene: TRBJ1-5
CDR3nt: TGTGCCAGCAGCTCAAACCAGGGAGGCAATCAGCCCCAGCATTTT
CDR3aa: CASSSNQGGNQPQHF

v_gene: TRBV29-1
abundance: NA
d_gene: NA
j_gene: TRBJ2-5
CDR3nt: TGCAGCGTTGAAGATTGGTACATAGCGGCGTACCAAGAGACCCAGTACTTC
CDR3aa: CSVEDWYIAAYQETQYF

v_gene: TRBV9
abundance: NA
d_gene: TRBD2
j_gene: TRBJ2-7
CDR3nt: TGTGCCAGCAGCGTAGGACCGGGACTAGCATACGAGCAGTACTTC
CDR3aa: CASSVGPGLAYEQYF

v_gene: TRBV14
abundance: NA
d_gene: TRBD2
j_gene: TRBJ2-3
CDR3nt: TGTGCCAGCAGCCAACCCCGGACTAGCGGGAGGTATTCAGATACGCAGTATTTT
CDR3aa: CASSQPRTSGRYSDTQYF

v_gene: TRBV19
abundance: NA
d_gene: NA
j_gene: TRBJ2-3
CDR3nt: TGTGCCAGTAGTGTCCAAGGTAGCACAGATACGCAGTATTTT
CDR3aa: CASSVQGSTDTQYF

v_gene: TRBV25-1
abundance: NA
d_gene: NA
j_gene: TRBJ2-5
CDR3nt: TGTGCCAGCAGTGAATATTCAGTTGGCGAGACCCAGTACTTC
CDR3aa: CASSEYSVGETQYF

v_gene: TRBV30
abundance: NA
d_gene: NA
j_gene: TRBJ2-3
CDR3nt: TGTGCCTGGAGTGGGCCGGAGGGCGATACGCAGTATTTT
CDR3aa: CAWSGPEGDTQYF

v_gene: TRBV7-9
abundance: NA
d_gene: NA
j_gene: TRBJ1-3
CDR3nt: TGTGCCAGCAGCTCCTTCTCTTATTCTTCTGGAAACACCATATATTTT
CDR3aa: CASSSFSYSSGNTIYF

v_gene: TRBV6-5
abundance: NA
d_gene: NA
j_gene: TRBJ1-1
CDR3nt: TGTGCCAGCAGTTTAACAGCCTCCCAGGGGAACACTGAAGCTTTCTTT
CDR3aa: CASSLTASQGNTEAFF

v_gene: TRBV12-5
abundance: NA
d_gene: NA
j_gene: TRBJ2-7
CDR3nt: TGTGCTAGTGGTTTGGTAATCCCCCACCCCGTCTCCTACGAGCAGTACTTC
CDR3aa: CASGLVIPHPVSYEQYF

v_gene: TRBV11-1
abundance: NA
d_gene: NA
j_gene: TRBJ1-1
CDR3nt: TGTGCCAGCAGCGTAAGAGCAGGGTTAGCTGAAGCTTTCTTT
CDR3aa: CASSVRAGLAEAFF

v_gene: TRBV11-2
abundance: NA
d_gene: NA
j_gene: TRBJ1-2
CDR3nt: TGTGCCAGCAGCTACCTTAGGGGGGCAGCTAACTATGGCTACACCTTC
CDR3aa: CASSYLRGAANYGYTF

v_gene: TRBV29-1
abundance: NA
d_gene: TRBD1
j_gene: TRBJ2-7
CDR3nt: TGCAGCGTTGCTCAGGGGGCTTACGAGCAGTACTTC
CDR3aa: CSVAQGAYEQYF

v_gene: TRBV6-1
abundance: NA
d_gene: TRBD1
j_gene: TRBJ1-1
CDR3nt: TGTGCCAGCAGCGACAGGGTGGCTGAAGCTTTCTTT
CDR3aa: CASSDRVAEAFF

v_gene: TRBV6-6
abundance: NA
d_gene: NA
j_gene: TRBJ1-5
CDR3nt: TGTGCCAGCAGTTTTTCAGGGACGAGGCAGCCCCAGCATTTT
CDR3aa: CASSFSGTRQPQHF

v_gene: TRBV6-6
abundance: NA
d_gene: NA
j_gene: TRBJ2-7
CDR3nt: TGTGCCCCCATCTATCACGAGCAGTACTTC
CDR3aa: CAPIYHEQYF

v_gene: TRBV2
abundance: few
d_gene: TRBD1
j_gene: TRBJ1-1
CDR3nt: TGTGCCAGCGGAATGGGACAGGGACTAGACACTGAAGCTTTCTTT
CDR3aa: CASGMGQGLDTEAFF

v_gene: TRBV18
abundance: NA
d_gene: NA
j_gene: TRBJ1-1
CDR3nt: TGTGCCAGCTCACCCCCTGACAGAGTCGTAAGGAACACTGAAGCTTTCTTT
CDR3aa: CASSPPDRVVRNTEAFF

v_gene: TRBV6-5
abundance: NA
d_gene: NA
j_gene: TRBJ2-1
CDR3nt: TGTGCCAGCAGCTTCGGGGCCGGGAATGAGCAGTTCTTC
CDR3aa: CASSFGAGNEQFF

v_gene: TRBV20-1
abundance: NA
d_gene: NA
j_gene: TRBJ1-4
CDR3nt: TGCAGTGCTAGCCTTAATGAAAAACTGTTTTTT
CDR3aa: CSASLNEKLFF

v_gene: TRBV5-5
abundance: NA
d_gene: NA
j_gene: TRBJ1-4
CDR3nt: TGTGCCAGCAGATTGGGGGCTGAGCGTAATGAAAAACTGTTTTTT
CDR3aa: CASRLGAERNEKLFF

v_gene: TRBV5-1
abundance: NA
d_gene: TRBD2
j_gene: TRBJ2-5
CDR3nt: TGCGCCAGCAGCCCAGCGGGAGGGCCGTGGGAGACCCAGTACTTC
CDR3aa: CASSPAGGPWETQYF

v_gene: TRBV4-2
abundance: few
d_gene: TRBD1
j_gene: TRBJ2-3
CDR3nt: TGTGCCAGCAGCCAAGTGGGACAGGCTGGCACAGATACGCAGTATTTT
CDR3aa: CASSQVGQAGTDTQYF

v_gene: TRBV7-2
abundance: NA
d_gene: NA
j_gene: TRBJ1-6
CDR3nt: TGTGCCAGCAGCCCGATAGGGCGGCTCTCCTATAATTCACCCCTCCACTTT
CDR3aa: CASSPIGRLSYNSPLHF

v_gene: TRBV5-6
abundance: NA
d_gene: NA
j_gene: TRBJ2-1
CDR3nt: TGTGCCAGCAGCCTCGCGCTCTATTCCTACAATGAGCAGTTCTTC
CDR3aa: CASSLALYSYNEQFF

v_gene: TRBV4-2
abundance: NA
d_gene: TRBD1
j_gene: TRBJ2-1
CDR3nt: TGTGCCAGCAGCCGATCCGGGACAGGGAGCTACAATGAGCAGTTCTTC
CDR3aa: CASSRSGTGSYNEQFF

v_gene: TRBV5-8
abundance: few
d_gene: TRBD2
j_gene: TRBJ2-3
CDR3nt: TGTGCCAGCAGCCCGGGGACTAGCGGGAAGACAGATACGCAGTATTTT
CDR3aa: CASSPGTSGKTDTQYF

v_gene: TRBV7-9
abundance: NA
d_gene: NA
j_gene: TRBJ2-5
CDR3nt: TGTGCCAGCAGCTTGGGGGACCGATACCACGGGGGAGAGACCCAGTACTTC
CDR3aa: CASSLGDRYHGGETQYF

v_gene: TRBV18
abundance: few
d_gene: NA
j_gene: TRBJ1-1
CDR3nt: TGTGCCAGCTCACCATTTAGGGGGGACGGCACTGAAGCTTTCTTT
CDR3aa: CASSPFRGDGTEAFF

v_gene: TRBV6-5
abundance: once
d_gene: NA
j_gene: TRBJ1-2
CDR3nt: TGTGCCACCACCGCGGAAAACTATGGCTACACCTTC
CDR3aa: CATTAENYGYTF

v_gene: TRBV7-2
abundance: NA
d_gene: TRBD1
j_gene: TRBJ2-7
CDR3nt: TGTGCCAGCAGCTCGGAGACAGGGGCCCTCTACGAGCAGTACTTC
CDR3aa: CASSSETGALYEQYF

v_gene: TRBV6-1
abundance: NA
d_gene: NA
j_gene: TRBJ1-5
CDR3nt: TGTGCCAGCAGGCTAATTCCTGTTCAGCCCCAGCATTTT
CDR3aa: CASRLIPVQPQHF

v_gene: TRBV9
abundance: NA
d_gene: NA
j_gene: TRBJ2-1
CDR3nt: TGTGCCAGCAGTCGGAGGGAAACAACAAATTACAATGAGCAGTTCTTC
CDR3aa: CASSRRETTNYNEQFF